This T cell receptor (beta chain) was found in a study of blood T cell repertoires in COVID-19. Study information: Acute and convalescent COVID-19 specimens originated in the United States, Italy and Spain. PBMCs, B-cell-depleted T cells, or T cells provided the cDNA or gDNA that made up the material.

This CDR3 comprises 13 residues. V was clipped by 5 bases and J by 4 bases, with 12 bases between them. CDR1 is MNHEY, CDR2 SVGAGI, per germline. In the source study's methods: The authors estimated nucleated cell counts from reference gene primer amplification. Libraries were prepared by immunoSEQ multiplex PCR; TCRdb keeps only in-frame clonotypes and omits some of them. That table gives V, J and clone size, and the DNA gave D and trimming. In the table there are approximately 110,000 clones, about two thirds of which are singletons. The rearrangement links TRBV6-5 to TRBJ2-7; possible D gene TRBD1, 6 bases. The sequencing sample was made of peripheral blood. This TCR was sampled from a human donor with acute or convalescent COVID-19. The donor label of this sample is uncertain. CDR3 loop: CASSQGPLYEQYF. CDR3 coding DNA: TGTGCCAGCAGTCAGGGGCCCCTGTACGAGCAGTACTTC.